The sequence of this T cell receptor (beta chain) was determined in a study of T cell repertoires in cytomegalovirus infection. Germline CDR1 LNHDA, CDR2 SQIVND (reference sequence). This CDR3 comprises 15 residues. Trimming pared 3 bases from V and 3 bases from J, leaving 12 bases between. TCRdb passed the reads through MiXCR, listing each CDR3 protein once. This table has approximately 1,000,000 distinct CDR3 sequences, 31% appearing once. In this sample, this clonotype turned up a few times. The antigen is not known. The receptor was derived from a human donor in good health (CMV status not recorded). Some clones in this sample may be carry-over from other donors' samples. The chain is built from TRBV19 and TRBJ1-5, with D tentatively TRBD1 (5 bases). This material consisted of cultured CD8+ T cells from PBMCs, taken from culture after CMV antigen stimulation. As DNA, the CDR3 is TGTGCCAGTAGTATTTGGGCAGGGAACAATCAGCCCCAGCATTTT. This gives the protein CASSIWAGNNQPQHF.